This entry concerns a single T cell receptor (beta chain). Original analysis: Amplification from reference gene primers served as the basis for estimated nucleated cell counts. Data came from immunoSEQ multiplex PCR; TCRdb stores just in-frame clones and leaves some out. For V, J and clone size, that table is used; D and trimming come from the DNA. This sample carries nearly 350,000 clones, around 87% of them seen once, and the ten largest clones take about 6%. The source of the sample is a study of blood T cell repertoires in COVID-19. Whole-study context: Samples representing acute and convalescent COVID-19 were sourced from the United States, Italy and Spain.

The sequenced sample consisted of peripheral blood. The clonotype was recovered from a woman aged 45-65 years with COVID-19, enrolled during active disease.

DNA of the CDR3: TGTGCCAGCAGTTACGAGGCGGGAGGTCGAGATGAGCAGTTCTTC. Amino acid sequence: CASSYEAGGRDEQFF. The rearrangement joins TRBV6-5 to TRBJ2-1, with TRBD2 identical over 8 bases. The CDR3 loop spans 15 amino acids. Losses at the gene ends were 2 bases for V and 8 bases for J; bases not matched to a gene: 8. Looked up from germline, CDR1 is MNHEY and CDR2 is SVGAGI.